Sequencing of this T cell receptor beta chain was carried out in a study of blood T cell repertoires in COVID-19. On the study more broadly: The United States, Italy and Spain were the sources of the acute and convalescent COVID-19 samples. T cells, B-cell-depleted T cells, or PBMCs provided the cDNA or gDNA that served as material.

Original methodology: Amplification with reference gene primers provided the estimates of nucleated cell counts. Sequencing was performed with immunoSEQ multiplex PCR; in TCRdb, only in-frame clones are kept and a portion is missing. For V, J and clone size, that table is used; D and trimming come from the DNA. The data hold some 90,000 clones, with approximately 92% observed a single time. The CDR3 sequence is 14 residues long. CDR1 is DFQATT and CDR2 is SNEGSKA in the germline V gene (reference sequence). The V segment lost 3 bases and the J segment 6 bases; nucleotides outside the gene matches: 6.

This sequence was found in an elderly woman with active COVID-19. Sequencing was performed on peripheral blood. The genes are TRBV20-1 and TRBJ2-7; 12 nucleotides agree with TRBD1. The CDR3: CSASGGTGGSEQYF. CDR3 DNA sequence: TGCAGTGCTAGTGGGGGGACAGGGGGCTCCGAGCAGTACTTC.